One sample yielded the 5 T cell receptor beta chains listed below, sequenced in a study of T cell changes during pregnancy in multiple sclerosis. The method was immunoSEQ multiplex PCR; TCRdb's version includes in-frame clones alone and lacks a portion of them. The profile shows tens of thousands of clones, under 90% of them singletons. The starting material was CD8+ T cells from peripheral blood mononuclear cells, obtained after pregnancy. All receptors derive from a female donor with multiple sclerosis, enrolled in a pregnancy study.

The chain links TRBV7-9 to TRBJ2-3; a weak D match, TRBD1 (6 bases). There are 15 residues in the CDR3. Trimming removed 5 bases at V and 3 bases at J, with 15 bases between. The germline V gene encodes CDR1 SEHNR and CDR2 FQNEAQ (reference sequence). This CDR3 is CASSPQGPATDTQYF. The DNA for the CDR3 is TGTGCCAGCAGCCCCCAGGGGCCCGCAACAGATACGCAGTATTTT.

V usage is TRBV2 and J usage is TRBJ2-3; 7 bases line up with TRBD1. V lost 3 bases to trimming and J lost 6 bases; unmatched junction nucleotides: 12. The CDR3 extends over 16 amino acids. The V gene's germline CDR1 is SNHLY and CDR2 FYNNEI. The CDR3 here is CASSDVEQGEFDTQYF. DNA for the CDR3: TGTGCCAGCAGTGACGTAGAGCAGGGGGAATTCGATACGCAGTATTTT.

DNA for the CDR3: TGTGCCAGCCTAGATCAGGGGTCTGGGGCCAACGTCCTGACTTTC. It translates to CASLDQGSGANVLTF. The V gene is TRBV19, the J gene TRBJ2-6, with a weak D call TRBD1 (6 bases). CDR3 size: 15 residues. CDR1 LNHDA and CDR2 SQIVND come from the germline V gene (reference sequence). The V end lost 9 bases, the J end lost 1 base, and 13 bases lay between the germline ends.

The chain carries TRBV27 and TRBJ2-7; possibly TRBD1 for D (6 bases). In germline, CDR1 is MNHEY, CDR2 SMNVEV (reference sequence). This CDR3 region has 16 residues. Between the trimmed V and J ends, which lost 0 bases and 2 bases, there was a span of 14 bases. CDR3 in DNA: TGTGCCAGCAGTTTATCGATTGGGACACTAACCTACGAGCAGTACTTC. Residues: CASSLSIGTLTYEQYF.

The chain employs TRBV9 and TRBJ1-3; 8 nucleotides agree with TRBD1. V lost 3 bases and J lost 0; bases outside the gene matches: 11. The length of the CDR3 is 18 residues. Germline assignment: CDR1 SGDLS and CDR2 YYNGEE. The CDR3 DNA is TGTGCCAGCAGCGCGCCCCGACAGGGGCTGAACTCTGGAAACACCATATATTTT. This sequence encodes CASSAPRQGLNSGNTIYF.